This entry lists 11 T cell receptor beta chains sequenced from one sample in a study of T cells in Graves' hyperthyroidism and ophthalmopathy (dated by TCRdb to the late 2010s). The library was obtained by multiplex PCR. For sequencing, an Illumina HiSeq 2000 was employed. The TCR beta CDR3 regions were amplified from the RNA transcripts. A first-round RT-PCR of the TCR CDR3 used the HTBI primer set with the Qiagen OneStep RT-PCR kit. The public reads were reprocessed in TCRdb via fastp at Q25 and MiXCR, keeping in-frame beta chains. Rows merge per CDR3 protein into single entries with the most common DNA and genes. The sample table contains about 580,000 distinct CDR3 sequences; only one count was recorded for just over 45% of them. Approximately 8.4% of the sample goes to the ten largest clones. The sample consisted of peripheral blood or thyroid tissue (not recorded which). Source of these receptors: a woman aged 18-29 years with Graves' hyperthyroidism.

The chain is built from TRBV29-1 and TRBJ1-2, with a tentative D call TRBD1 (5 bases). The germline gives CDR1 SQVTM, CDR2 ANQGSEA. This CDR3 contains 14 residues. V was clipped by 3 bases and J by 5 bases, with 16 bases between them. The CDR3 protein is CSVEGGSYEYGYTF. The CDR3 DNA is TGCAGCGTTGAGGGGGGGTCCTATGAGTATGGCTACACCTTC.

The table lists this clonotype with many counts. J is TRBJ1-2 and V is TRBV6-6, with a possible D match to TRBD1 (6 bases). Germline V gene data show CDR1 as MNHNY and CDR2 as SVGAGI (reference sequence). The CDR3 contains 14 residues. Trimming took 7 bases from V and 8 from J, leaving 20 bases between them. The CDR3 bases are TGTGCCAGCAAACCACCCTCAGGGGCGCAAGGCTACACCTTC. Amino acid sequence: CASKPPSGAQGYTF.

This clonotype was seen only a few times. CDR3 protein: CASSFTLRANYGYTF. CDR3 DNA: TGCGCCAGCAGCTTCACCCTCAGGGCTAACTATGGCTACACCTTC. The chain is built from TRBV5-1 and TRBJ1-2; TRBD1 might be the D (5 bases). Trimming took off 2 bases at V and 0 bases at J, with 11 bases between the two ends. The CDR3 is 15 residues long. The germline V gene has CDR1 SGHRS and CDR2 YFSETQ.

A note on this clonotype: Relative to the germline gene, one junction end is altered; a read error may explain this. The chain joins TRBV24-1 to TRBJ1-5, with 9 bases lining up with TRBD1. This CDR3 is 15 amino acids long. Germline values: CDR1 KGHDR, CDR2 SFDVKD. Here the CDR3 DNA reads TGTGCCAGCAGTTCCCGACAGGGGGGAAATCAGCCCCAGCATTTT. Its protein product is CASSSRQGGNQPQHF.

With regard to this clonotype: A read error may produce the germline difference seen at one junction end. The chain joins TRBV6-6 to TRBJ2-7, with TRBD1 matching over 9 bases. Germline-derived CDR1 and CDR2 are MNHNY and SVGAGI (reference sequence). This CDR3 is built from 14 residues. The CDR3: CASGAGTGSYGQYF. DNA for the CDR3: TGTGCCAGCGGCGCAGGGACAGGGTCCTACGGGCAGTACTTC.

This clonotype was detected many times. The chain uses TRBV20-1 and TRBJ2-6; D is unclear. CDR1 is DFQATT, CDR2 SNEGSKA, per germline (reference sequence). The CDR3 has 12 amino acids. V gave up 3 bases and J gave up 4 bases, with 4 bases separating them. This CDR3 is CSARAGANVLTF. The CDR3 bases are TGCAGTGCTAGGGCCGGGGCCAACGTCCTGACTTTC.

In regard to this clonotype: At one of its ends the junction is not consistent with the germline gene, which may arise from a read error. The chain joins TRBV2 to TRBJ1-2; a weak D match, TRBD1 (5 bases). This CDR3 contains 16 residues. Germline loops: CDR1 SNHLY, CDR2 FYNNEI. The CDR3 bases are TGTGCCGGCAGTGAGGATCTGTCGGCTGGGGCGGAAGGCTACACCTTC. It codes for CAGSEDLSAGAEGYTF.

A remark on this clonotype: A much larger clone lies a single base off, so this may be a read error. The chain has TRBV10-3 and TRBJ2-2; TRBD2 might be the D (6 bases). Germline-derived CDR1 and CDR2 are ENHRY and SYGVKD. The CDR3 runs to 15 residues. Trimming removed 6 bases at V and 0 bases at J, with 11 bases between. The CDR3 region is CAIRPWDSNTGELFF. CDR3 DNA: TGTGCCATCAGGCCCTGGGACTCGAACACCGGGGAGCTGTTTTTT.

In its sample, this clonotype was seen many times. The chain is built from TRBV7-9 and TRBJ2-7; possibly TRBD1 or TRBD2 for D (5 bases each). Germline V gives CDR1 SEHNR, CDR2 FQNEAQ (reference sequence). CDR3 length equals 12 residues. V dropped 5 bases and J dropped 3 bases, with 8 bases sitting between them. This CDR3 reads CASSRDGYEQYF. The CDR3 DNA reads as TGTGCCAGCAGCAGGGACGGCTACGAGCAGTACTTC.

This clonotype came up once. The chain links TRBV10-3 to TRBJ2-5; 9 bases match TRBD1. The CDR3 is 16 residues long. Germline CDR1 is ENHRY and CDR2 is SYGVKD. V was pared by 0 bases and J by 9 bases, with 11 bases of the junction left unmatched. The CDR3 sequence: CAISESWDRANQPQYF. DNA of the CDR3: TGTGCCATCAGTGAGTCTTGGGACAGGGCTAATCAGCCCCAGTACTTC.

This clonotype has ten or more counts. This rearrangement joins TRBV7-9 to TRBJ2-5; 8 bases match TRBD1. V was clipped by 5 bases and J by 3 bases; unmatched bases: 5. This CDR3 spans 14 amino acids. Germline CDR1 reads SEHNR; CDR2 reads FQNEAQ (reference sequence). The DNA of the CDR3 is TGTGCCAGCAGCCGAACGACAGGGGAAGAGACCCAGTACTTC. Translating it yields CASSRTTGEETQYF. The full variable domain, completed using reference TRBV7-9 and TRBJ2-5, is DTGVSQNPRHKITKRGQNVTFRCDPISEHNRLYWYRQTLGQGPEFLTYFQNEAQLEKSRLLSDRFSAERPKGSFSTLEIQRTEQGDSAMYLCASSRTTGEETQYFGPGTRLLVL.